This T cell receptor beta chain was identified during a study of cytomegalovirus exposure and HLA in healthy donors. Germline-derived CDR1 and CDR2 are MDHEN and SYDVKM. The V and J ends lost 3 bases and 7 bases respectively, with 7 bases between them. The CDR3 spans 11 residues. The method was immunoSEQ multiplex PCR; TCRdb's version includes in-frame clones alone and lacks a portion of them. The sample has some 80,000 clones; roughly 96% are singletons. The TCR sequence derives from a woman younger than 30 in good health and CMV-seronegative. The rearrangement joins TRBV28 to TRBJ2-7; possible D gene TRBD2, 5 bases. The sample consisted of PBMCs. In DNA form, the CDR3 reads TGTGCCAGCAGTTTTAGGGAGGAGCAGTACTTC. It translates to CASSFREEQYF.